Below, 12 T cell receptor beta chains from the same sample are listed, as sequenced in a study of T cell responses to AZD1222 COVID-19 vaccine. Assay: immunoSEQ multiplex PCR; the TCRdb copy retains only in-frame clones and omits some. The sample shows 140,000 to 150,000 clones, approximately 94% of them seen only once. The sequenced sample was peripheral blood, obtained on day 0 of AZD1222 vaccination. Source of these receptors: an adult in good health.

The chain employs TRBV27 and TRBJ1-4; 8 nucleotides agree with TRBD1. The CDR3 covers 16 residues. CDR1 and CDR2 from the germline V gene are MNHEY and SMNVEV (reference sequence). J lost 8 bases, V lost 4 bases, and 12 bases had no gene match. This CDR3 is CASSSPGDRSREKLFF. The CDR3 DNA is TGTGCCAGCAGTTCTCCGGGGGACAGGTCTAGGGAAAAACTGTTTTTT.

The CDR3 DNA reads as TGTGCCAGCAGCTTAGGTACACAGCCCCAGCATTTT. Its translation: CASSLGTQPQHF. The rearrangement links TRBV7-9 to TRBJ1-5, with D uncertain. Trimming took 1 base from V and 7 from J, leaving 5 bases between them. The CDR3 runs to 12 residues. Germline lookup yields CDR1 SEHNR and CDR2 FQNEAQ (reference sequence).

This clone appeared once. The chain combines TRBV6-5 with TRBJ1-2, with 9 bases that match TRBD1. Germline trimming cut 7 bases from V and 7 bases from J; bases unmatched to any gene: 7. Germline loops: CDR1 MNHEY, CDR2 SVGAGI. This CDR3 region has 13 residues. The CDR3 here is CASIGQGRFGYTF. The CDR3 DNA sequence: TGTGCCAGCATCGGACAGGGGAGGTTTGGCTACACCTTC.

This chain connects TRBV2 to TRBJ2-1; TRBD1 aligns across 7 bases. Unmatched junction bases numbered 4, after V lost 3 bases and J lost 8 bases. The CDR3 runs to 13 residues. CDR1 SNHLY and CDR2 FYNNEI come from the germline V gene. The CDR3 bases are TGTGCCAGCAGTGATACAGGGGCGGATGAGCAGTTCTTC. Its protein is CASSDTGADEQFF.

The chain carries TRBV5-8 and TRBJ1-5, with 7 bases identical to TRBD1. V trimming: 4 bases; J trimming: 0 bases; junction bases outside the gene matches: 7. CDR3 length equals 16 residues. CDR1 is SGHTS and CDR2 is YDEGEE in the germline V gene. The DNA for the CDR3 is TGTGCCAGCAGCGCCCGGGACAGCAATAGCAATCAGCCCCAGCATTTT. This codes for CASSARDSNSNQPQHF.

V and J are TRBV9 and TRBJ2-1; 7 bases map to TRBD2. The ends lost 7 bases at V and 2 bases at J; junction bases unmatched: 9. The CDR3 contains 15 residues. Germline V lookup: CDR1 SGDLS, CDR2 YYNGEE. This chain's CDR3 is CASSGGIGAYNEQFF. CDR3 DNA sequence: TGTGCCAGCTCCGGGGGGATTGGGGCCTACAATGAGCAGTTCTTC.

Comment on this clone: One end of the junction varies from germline; a read error may be responsible. The rearrangement uses TRBV7-7 and TRBJ2-1; 11 bases are a match to TRBD1. The germline gives CDR1 SSHAT, CDR2 FNYEAQ (reference sequence). The CDR3 has 15 amino acids. Here the CDR3 DNA reads TGTGCTAGCAGCATTGGGACAGGGGGGTACAATGAGCAGTTCTTC. This encodes CASSIGTGGYNEQFF.

The rearrangement uses TRBV11-2 and TRBJ1-3; 8 nucleotides align to TRBD1. The V gene's germline CDR1 is SGHAT and CDR2 FQNNGV. CDR3 length equals 14 residues. V lost 5 bases, J lost 7 bases, and 7 bases stayed unmatched. Here the CDR3 DNA reads TGTGCCAGCAGCCCGGACAGGGTTGGTAACACCATATATTTT. Translating it yields CASSPDRVGNTIYF. The complete variable domain, with remaining parts taken from reference TRBV11-2 and TRBJ1-3, reads EAGVAQSPRYKIIEKRQSVAFWCNPISGHATLYWYQQILGQGPKLLIQFQNNGVVDDSQLPKDRFSAERLKGVDSTLKIQPAKLEDSAVYLCASSPDRVGNTIYFGEGSWLTVV.

V is TRBV5-1 and J is TRBJ2-5; D possibly corresponds to TRBD2 (6 bases). The germline V gene has CDR1 SGHRS and CDR2 YFSETQ. This CDR3 comprises 14 residues. The V end lost 4 bases, the J end lost 2 bases, and 12 bases lay between the germline ends. As DNA, the CDR3 is TGCGCCAGCAGCCGGGGGACGGCACAAGAGACCCAGTACTTC. Its translation: CASSRGTAQETQYF.

The J gene is TRBJ2-1, the V gene TRBV10-3; 10 nucleotides align to TRBD1. The CDR3 is 16 amino acids. The germline V gene encodes CDR1 ENHRY and CDR2 SYGVKD. V lost 3 bases and J lost 6; bases outside the gene matches: 8. The CDR3 loop reads CAISDLGTGAFNEQFF. In DNA form, the CDR3 reads TGTGCCATCAGTGACCTCGGGACAGGGGCCTTCAATGAGCAGTTCTTC.

The chain combines TRBV30 with TRBJ2-5; D gene unclear. The CDR3 consists of 12 residues. The ends were cut back, 1 base at V and 3 bases at J, with 6 bases in the middle. Germline V gives CDR1 GTSNPN, CDR2 SVGIG (reference sequence). CDR3 amino acids: CAWSGAEETQYF. The CDR3 coding sequence is TGTGCCTGGAGTGGTGCGGAAGAGACCCAGTACTTC.

The chain employs TRBV7-9 and TRBJ1-4; D not certain. Germline values: CDR1 SEHNR, CDR2 FQNEAQ (reference sequence). V was pared by 1 base and J by 0 bases, with 6 bases between. The CDR3 sequence is 15 residues long. The CDR3 loop is CASSLDSATNEKLFF. The CDR3 DNA follows: TGTGCCAGCAGCTTAGACAGTGCAACTAATGAAAAACTGTTTTTT.